These 2 T cell receptor beta chains came from one sample sequenced in a study of a mutant IDH1 vaccine in newly diagnosed glioma. Generated by immunoSEQ multiplex PCR, the TCRdb table keeps only in-frame clones and is missing some. The table has around 56,000 clones, about 81% seen once. Antigens of these TCRs are unknown. Time point given: week 23, last vaccination. Each vaccine dose was 300 ug of mutant IDH1 20-mer peptide, with topical imiquimod. The sample here was PBMCs, taken from a glioma patient whose treatment included an IDH1 peptide vaccine. These receptors came from a woman aged 40 to 50 with glioma. Some clones in this sample may be carry-over from other donors' samples.

The V and J genes are TRBV7-6 and TRBJ2-7; TRBD1 agrees at 8 bases. Trimming cost V 5 bases and J 11 bases; bases outside gene matches: 8. Germline assignment: CDR1 SGHVS and CDR2 FNYEAQ. This CDR3 contains 12 residues. In DNA form, the CDR3 reads TGTGCCAGCAGCCCCGACAGGGGCCTAGAGTACTTC. Residues: CASSPDRGLEYF.

The V and J genes are TRBV29-1 and TRBJ1-3; D ambiguous. V was shortened by 6 bases and J by 4 bases, with 16 bases between the two germline ends. The CDR3 is 14 residues long. Per germline, CDR1 SQVTM and CDR2 ANQGSEA. The CDR3 coding sequence is TGCAGCGTCACCGTTTGGGCGAAAGGAAACACCATATATTTT. This sequence encodes CSVTVWAKGNTIYF. The full variable domain, completed using reference TRBV29-1 and TRBJ1-3, is SAVISQKPSRDICQRGTSLTIQCQVDSQVTMMFWYRQQPGQSLTLIATANQGSEATYESGFVIDKFPISRPNLTFSTLTVSNMSPEDSSIYLCSVTVWAKGNTIYFGEGSWLTVV.